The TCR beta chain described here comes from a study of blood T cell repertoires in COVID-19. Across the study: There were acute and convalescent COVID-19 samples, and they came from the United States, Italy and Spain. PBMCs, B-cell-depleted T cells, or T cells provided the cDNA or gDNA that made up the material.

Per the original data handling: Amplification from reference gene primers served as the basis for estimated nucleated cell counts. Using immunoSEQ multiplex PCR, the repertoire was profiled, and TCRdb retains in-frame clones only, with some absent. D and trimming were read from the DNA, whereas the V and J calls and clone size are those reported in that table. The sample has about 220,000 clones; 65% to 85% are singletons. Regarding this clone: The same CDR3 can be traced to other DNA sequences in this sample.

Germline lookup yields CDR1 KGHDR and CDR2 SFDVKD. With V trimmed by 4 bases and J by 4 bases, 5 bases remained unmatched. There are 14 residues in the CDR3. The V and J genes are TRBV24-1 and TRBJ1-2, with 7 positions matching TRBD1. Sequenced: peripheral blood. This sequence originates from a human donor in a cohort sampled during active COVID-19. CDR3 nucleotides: TGTGCCACCAGTGAAAGGGACAGAGTCTATGGCTACACCTTC. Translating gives CATSERDRVYGYTF.